This T cell receptor beta chain was sequenced during a study of blood T cell repertoires in COVID-19. Across the whole study: Specimens from acute and convalescent COVID-19 originated in the United States, Italy and Spain. The cDNA or gDNA used as material had been derived from T cells, B-cell-depleted T cells, or PBMCs.

The CDR3 length is 13 residues. Looked up from germline, CDR1 is SGHNT and CDR2 is YENEEA. With 4 bases removed from V and 11 bases from J, the gap between germline ends came to 15 bases. In the original processing: Scientists estimated how many nucleated cells there were by amplifying reference gene primers. The table came from immunoSEQ multiplex PCR; TCRdb's copy has only in-frame clones and leaves some out. From that table come the V and J calls and clone size; the DNA was used to work out D and trimming. The table shows about 60,000 clones, with around 93% occurring only once. The TCR was taken from a human donor in a cohort sampled during active COVID-19. The chain uses TRBV11-3 and TRBJ2-1; possible D gene TRBD1, 6 bases. The sample taken for sequencing was peripheral blood. CDR3 sequence (DNA): TGTGCCAGCAGCTGGGGGCCGGACGGGAAGCAGTTCTTC. Translated: CASSWGPDGKQFF.